The T cell receptor (beta chain) under discussion was sequenced for a study of T cell repertoires in cytomegalovirus infection. TCRdb passed the reads through MiXCR, listing each CDR3 protein once. This table has some 110,000 distinct CDR3 sequences, roughly a tenth appearing once. Germline lookup yields CDR1 SGHVS and CDR2 FQNEAQ. V lost 5 bases, J lost 1 base, and 8 bases lay in between. The length of the CDR3 is 13 residues. This clonotype appeared many times. Its antigen is undetermined. Findings and limits, study-wide: HLA-C-restricted CMV-specific TCR beta clonotypes were dominant in the ex vivo response.

The sequencing sample was made of PBMCs, sequenced either directly or after in vitro stimulation (not recorded which). This clonotype originated in a human donor in good health (CMV status not recorded). Some clones in this sample may be carry-over from other donors' samples. This chain connects TRBV7-8 to TRBJ1-2; D not certain. Here the CDR3 DNA reads TGTGCCAGCAGCCCCGAACGTAACTATGGCTACACCTTC. It encodes CASSPERNYGYTF.